Listed below are T cell receptor beta chains from one sample, sequenced in a study of regulatory and conventional T cells in breast cancer. TCRdb re-called the reads with MiXCR, one entry per CDR3 protein. The listing contains approximately 53 distinct CDR3 sequences. The sample was regulatory or conventional T cells from blood (not recorded which); whether cultured is not recorded. The receptors shown here come from a human donor with breast cancer or in good health (not recorded which). Each CDR3 is given with its conserved first and last residue. The order of the fields is V gene, clone size, D gene, J gene, CDR3 protein, CDR3 DNA. D genes are given only for firm matches. Some rows have no size entry. The others give once, few or many, or a class for an expanded clone.

TRBV24-1	NA	NA	TRBJ2-1	CATSDPGRRRGNEQFF	TGTGCCACCAGTGATCCGGGACGCCGGAGGGGGAATGAGCAGTTCTTC
TRBV20-1	NA	TRBD2	TRBJ2-7	CSAGDPSGSSYEQYF	TGCAGTGCTGGAGATCCGAGCGGGAGCTCCTACGAGCAGTACTTC
TRBV7-9	NA	TRBD2	TRBJ2-7	CASSVRLAGIDYEQYF	TGTGCCAGCAGCGTCCGACTAGCGGGGATTGACTACGAGCAGTACTTC
TRBV11-1	NA	NA	TRBJ2-1	CASSHRDWGYAEQFF	TGTGCCAGCAGTCACCGGGACTGGGGGTATGCTGAGCAGTTCTTC
TRBV12-5	large	TRBD1	TRBJ1-6	CASGLVRLKGDSSYNSPLHF	TGTGCTAGTGGTTTGGTACGCCTGAAGGGGGACAGCTCCTATAATTCACCCCTCCACTTT
TRBV28	large	TRBD1	TRBJ2-7	CASSADRLSRYF	TGTGCCAGCAGTGCGGACAGGTTATCAAGGTACTTC
TRBV4-1	NA	NA	TRBJ1-5	CASSQDANQPQHF	TGCGCCAGCAGCCAGGATGCAAATCAGCCCCAGCATTTT
TRBV6-6	NA	NA	TRBJ2-1	CASSLDRPSYNGQFF	TGCGCCAGCAGTCTGGACAGACCCTCCTACAATGGGCAGTTCTTC
TRBV13	large	NA	TRBJ2-1	CASSFGVNEQFF	TGTGCCAGCAGCTTCGGGGTGAATGAGCAGTTCTTC
TRBV7-8	NA	NA	TRBJ2-7	CASSFGQYYEQYF	TGTGCCAGCAGCTTCGGACAGTACTACGAGCAGTACTTC
TRBV20-1	NA	TRBD2	TRBJ2-7	CSARDPSGSSYEQYF	TGCAGTGCTAGAGATCCGAGCGGGAGCTCCTACGAGCAGTACTTC
TRBV5-1	NA	NA	TRBJ2-7	CASSLVPGSYEQYF	TGCGCCAGCAGCTTGGTACCAGGTAGCTACGAGCAGTACTTC
TRBV11-2	large	TRBD1	TRBJ2-5	CASSRDGTALETQYF	TGTGCCAGCAGCCGGGACGGGACAGCTCTAGAGACCCAGTACTTC
TRBV12-3/TRBV12-4	NA	NA	TRBJ2-7	CASSLLSQGPYEQYF	TGTGCCAGCAGTTTATTGTCTCAGGGTCCCTACGAGCAGTACTTC
TRBV20-1	NA	TRBD2	TRBJ2-3	CSAREASGRVTDTQYF	TGCAGTGCTAGAGAGGCTAGCGGGAGGGTCACAGATACGCAGTATTTT
TRBV2	NA	NA	TRBJ2-7	CAGGSDLYEQYF	TGTGCCGGGGGATCGGACCTCTACGAGCAGTACTTC